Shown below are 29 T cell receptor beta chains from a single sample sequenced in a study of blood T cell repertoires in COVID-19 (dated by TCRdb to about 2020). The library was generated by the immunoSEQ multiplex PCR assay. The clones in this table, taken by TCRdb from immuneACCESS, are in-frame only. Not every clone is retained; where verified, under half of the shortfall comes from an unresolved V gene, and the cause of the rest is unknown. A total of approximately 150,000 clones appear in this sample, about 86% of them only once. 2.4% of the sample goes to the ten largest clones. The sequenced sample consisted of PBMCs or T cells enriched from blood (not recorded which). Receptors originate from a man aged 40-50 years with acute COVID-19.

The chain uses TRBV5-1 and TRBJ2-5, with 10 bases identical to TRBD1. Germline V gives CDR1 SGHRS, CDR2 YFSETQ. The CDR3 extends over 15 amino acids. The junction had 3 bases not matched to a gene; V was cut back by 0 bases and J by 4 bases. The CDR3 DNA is TGCGCCAGCAGCTTGGTCCGGGACAGGGGAGAGACCCAGTACTTC. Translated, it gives CASSLVRDRGETQYF.

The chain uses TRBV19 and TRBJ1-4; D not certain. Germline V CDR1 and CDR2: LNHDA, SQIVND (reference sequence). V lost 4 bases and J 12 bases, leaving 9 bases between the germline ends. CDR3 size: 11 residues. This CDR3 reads CASSKGRELFF. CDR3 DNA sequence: TGTGCCAGTAGTAAAGGGAGGGAACTGTTTTTT.

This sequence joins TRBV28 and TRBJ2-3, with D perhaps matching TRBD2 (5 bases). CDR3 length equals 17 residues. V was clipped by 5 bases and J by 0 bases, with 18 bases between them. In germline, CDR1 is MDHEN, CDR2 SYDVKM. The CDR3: CASSTPIALSSTDTQYF. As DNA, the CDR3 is TGTGCCAGCAGTACACCGATAGCGCTATCTAGCACAGATACGCAGTATTTT.

CDR3 sequence reads: CAGTRDRGGEQYF. The CDR3, as DNA: TGTGCCGGGACCAGGGACAGGGGAGGGGAGCAGTACTTC. V is TRBV30 and J is TRBJ2-7, with 10 nucleotides matching TRBD1. V was pared by 8 bases and J by 7 bases, with 11 bases of the junction left unmatched. Germline lookup yields CDR1 GTSNPN and CDR2 SVGIG (reference sequence). This CDR3 region has 13 residues.

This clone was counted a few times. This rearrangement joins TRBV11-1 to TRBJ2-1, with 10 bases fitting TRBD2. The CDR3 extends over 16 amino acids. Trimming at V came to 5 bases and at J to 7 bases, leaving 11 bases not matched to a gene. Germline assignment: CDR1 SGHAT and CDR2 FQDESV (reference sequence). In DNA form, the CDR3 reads TGTGCCAGCAGCCTCTTAAGCGGGGGGGCTTGGAATGAGCAGTTCTTC. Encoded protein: CASSLLSGGAWNEQFF.

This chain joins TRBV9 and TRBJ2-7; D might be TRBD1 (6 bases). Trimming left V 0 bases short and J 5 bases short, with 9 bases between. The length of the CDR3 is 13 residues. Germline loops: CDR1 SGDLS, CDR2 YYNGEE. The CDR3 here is CASSVATGHEQYF. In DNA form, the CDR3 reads TGTGCCAGCAGCGTAGCCACAGGGCACGAGCAGTACTTC.

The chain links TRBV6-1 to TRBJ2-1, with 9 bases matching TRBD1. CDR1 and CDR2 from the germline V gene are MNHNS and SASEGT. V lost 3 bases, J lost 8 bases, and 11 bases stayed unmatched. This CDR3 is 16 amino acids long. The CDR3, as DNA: TGTGCCAGCAGTGAGTTCACCGGGACAGGGTTCCATGAGCAGTTCTTC. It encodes CASSEFTGTGFHEQFF.

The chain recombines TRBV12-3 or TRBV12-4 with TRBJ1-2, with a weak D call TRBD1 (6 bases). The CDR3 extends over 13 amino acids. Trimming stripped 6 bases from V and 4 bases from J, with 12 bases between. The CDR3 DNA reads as TGTGCCAGCAGGCGCGGACAGCTCTATGGCTACACCTTC. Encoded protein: CASRRGQLYGYTF.

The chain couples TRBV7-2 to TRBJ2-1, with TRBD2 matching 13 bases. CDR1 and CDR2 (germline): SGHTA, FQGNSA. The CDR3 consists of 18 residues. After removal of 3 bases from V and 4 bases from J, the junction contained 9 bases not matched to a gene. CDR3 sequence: CASSLASGLAGLYNEQFF. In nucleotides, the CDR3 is TGTGCCAGCAGCTTGGCTTCGGGACTAGCGGGATTATACAATGAGCAGTTCTTC.

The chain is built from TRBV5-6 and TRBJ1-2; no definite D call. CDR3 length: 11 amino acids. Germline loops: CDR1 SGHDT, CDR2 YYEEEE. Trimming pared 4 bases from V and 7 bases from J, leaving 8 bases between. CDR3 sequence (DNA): TGTGCCAGCAGCGCGGGGTTTGGCTACACCTTC. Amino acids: CASSAGFGYTF.

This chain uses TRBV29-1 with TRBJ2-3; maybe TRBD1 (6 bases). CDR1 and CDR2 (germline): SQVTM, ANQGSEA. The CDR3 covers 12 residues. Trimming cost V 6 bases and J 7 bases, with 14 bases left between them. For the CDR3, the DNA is TGCAGCGTCGACCCCGACAGGAATACGCAGTATTTT. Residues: CSVDPDRNTQYF.

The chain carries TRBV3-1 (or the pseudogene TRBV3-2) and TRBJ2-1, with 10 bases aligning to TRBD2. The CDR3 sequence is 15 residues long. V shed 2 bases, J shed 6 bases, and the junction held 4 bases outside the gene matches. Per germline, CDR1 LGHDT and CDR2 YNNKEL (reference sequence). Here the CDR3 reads CASSQLPSGGNEQFF. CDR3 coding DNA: TGTGCCAGCAGCCAATTGCCTAGCGGGGGCAATGAGCAGTTCTTC.

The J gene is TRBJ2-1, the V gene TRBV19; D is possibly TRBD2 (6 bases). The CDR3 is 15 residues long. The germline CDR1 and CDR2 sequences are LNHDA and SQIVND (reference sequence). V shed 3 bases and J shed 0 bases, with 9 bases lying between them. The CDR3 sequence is CASSMEGFSYNEQFF. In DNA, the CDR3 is TGTGCCAGTAGTATGGAGGGGTTCTCCTACAATGAGCAGTTCTTC.

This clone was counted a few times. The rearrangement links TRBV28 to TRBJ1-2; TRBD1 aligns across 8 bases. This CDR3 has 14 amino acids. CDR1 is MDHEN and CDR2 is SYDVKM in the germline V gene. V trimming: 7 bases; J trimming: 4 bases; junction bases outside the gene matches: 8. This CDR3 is CASTSGQGGYGYTF. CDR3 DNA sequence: TGTGCCAGCACCTCAGGACAGGGAGGCTATGGCTACACCTTC.

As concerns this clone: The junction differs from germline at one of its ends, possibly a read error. The CDR3 sequence is CSARGGPEAFF. CDR3 coding DNA: TGCAGTGCCAGAGGGGGGCCTGAAGCTTTCTTT. This rearrangement joins TRBV20-1 to TRBJ1-1, with D possibly TRBD1 on 6 matching bases. The CDR3 covers 11 residues. Germline CDR1 is DFQATT and CDR2 is SNEGSKA (reference sequence).

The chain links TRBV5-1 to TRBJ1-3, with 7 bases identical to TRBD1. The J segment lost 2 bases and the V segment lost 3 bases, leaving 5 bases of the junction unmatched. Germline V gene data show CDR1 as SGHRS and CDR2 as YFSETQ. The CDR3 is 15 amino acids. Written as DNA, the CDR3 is TGCGCCAGCAGCTGGCAGGGGGAAACTGGAAACACCATATATTTT. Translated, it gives CASSWQGETGNTIYF.

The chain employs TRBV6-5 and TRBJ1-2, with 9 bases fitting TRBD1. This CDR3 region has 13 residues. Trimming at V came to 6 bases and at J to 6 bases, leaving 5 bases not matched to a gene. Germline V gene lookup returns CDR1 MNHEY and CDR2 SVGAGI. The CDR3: CASRTQGANGYTF. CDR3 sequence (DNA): TGTGCCAGCAGGACACAGGGGGCGAATGGCTACACCTTC.

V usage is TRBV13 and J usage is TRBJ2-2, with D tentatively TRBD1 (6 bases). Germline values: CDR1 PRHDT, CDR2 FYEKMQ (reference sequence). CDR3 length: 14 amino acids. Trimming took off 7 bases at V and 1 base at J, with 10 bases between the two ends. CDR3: CASTRGGNTGELFF. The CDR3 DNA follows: TGTGCCAGCACTAGAGGGGGGAACACCGGGGAGCTGTTTTTT.

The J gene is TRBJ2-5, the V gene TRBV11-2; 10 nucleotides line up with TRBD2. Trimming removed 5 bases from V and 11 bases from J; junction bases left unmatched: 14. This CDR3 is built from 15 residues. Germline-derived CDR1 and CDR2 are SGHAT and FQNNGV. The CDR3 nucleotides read TGTGCCAGCAGCGCAGCTAGCGGGGGACTCGTGGGACAGTACTTC. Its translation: CASSAASGGLVGQYF.

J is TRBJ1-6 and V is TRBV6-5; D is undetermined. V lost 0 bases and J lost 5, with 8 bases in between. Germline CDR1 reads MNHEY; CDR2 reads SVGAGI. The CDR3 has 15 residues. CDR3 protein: CASSYSPENNSPLHF. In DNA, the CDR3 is TGTGCCAGCAGTTACTCCCCGGAGAATAATTCACCCCTCCACTTT.

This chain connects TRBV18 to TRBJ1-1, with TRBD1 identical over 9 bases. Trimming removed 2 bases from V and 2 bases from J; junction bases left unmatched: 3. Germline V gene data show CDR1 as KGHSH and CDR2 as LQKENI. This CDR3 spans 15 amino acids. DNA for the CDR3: TGTGCCAGCTCACCAATTACAGGGGGCAACACTGAAGCTTTCTTT. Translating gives CASSPITGGNTEAFF.

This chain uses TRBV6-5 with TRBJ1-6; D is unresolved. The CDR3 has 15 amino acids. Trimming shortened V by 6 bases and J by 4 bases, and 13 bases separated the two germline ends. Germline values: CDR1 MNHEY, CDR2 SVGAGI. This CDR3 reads CASSPRAYYNSPLHF. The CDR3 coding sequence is TGTGCCAGCAGCCCGCGGGCCTATTATAATTCACCCCTCCACTTT.

This CDR3 is CASRGGLALQFF. CDR3 sequence (DNA): TGTGCCAGCAGGGGGGGACTCGCTCTGCAGTTCTTC. V gene TRBV6-5 combines with J gene TRBJ2-1; TRBD2 is a possible D gene (6 bases). This CDR3 is 12 amino acids long. The V gene lost 6 bases and the J gene lost 12 bases, with 15 bases spanning the gap. In germline, CDR1 is MNHEY, CDR2 SVGAGI.

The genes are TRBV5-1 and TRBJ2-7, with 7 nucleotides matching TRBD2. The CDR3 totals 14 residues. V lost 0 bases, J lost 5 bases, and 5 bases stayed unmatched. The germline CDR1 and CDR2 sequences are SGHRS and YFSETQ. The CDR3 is CASSLAAGANEQYF. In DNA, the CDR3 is TGCGCCAGCAGCTTGGCGGCGGGAGCAAACGAGCAGTACTTC. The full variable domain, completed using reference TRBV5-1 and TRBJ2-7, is KAGVTQTPRYLIKTRGQQVTLSCSPISGHRSVSWYQQTPGQGLQFLFEYFSETQRNKGNFPGRFSGRQFSNSRSEMNVSTLELGDSALYLCASSLAAGANEQYFGPGTRLTVT.

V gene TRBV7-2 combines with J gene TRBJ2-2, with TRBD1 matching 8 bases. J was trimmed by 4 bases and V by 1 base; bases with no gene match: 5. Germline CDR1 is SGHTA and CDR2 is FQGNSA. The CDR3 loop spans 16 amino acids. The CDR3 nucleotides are TGTGCCAGCAGCTTAGGCCAGGGGGCCATCACCGGGGAGCTGTTTTTT. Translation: CASSLGQGAITGELFF.

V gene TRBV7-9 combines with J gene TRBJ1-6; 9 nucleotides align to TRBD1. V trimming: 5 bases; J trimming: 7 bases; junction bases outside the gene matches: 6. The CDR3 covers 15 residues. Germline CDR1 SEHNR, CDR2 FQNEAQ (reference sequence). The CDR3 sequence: CASSPGQGTNSPLHF. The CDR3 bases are TGTGCCAGCAGCCCTGGACAGGGGACCAATTCACCCCTCCACTTT. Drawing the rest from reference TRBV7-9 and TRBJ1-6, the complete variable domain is DTGVSQNPRHKITKRGQNVTFRCDPISEHNRLYWYRQTLGQGPEFLTYFQNEAQLEKSRLLSDRFSAERPKGSFSTLEIQRTEQGDSAMYLCASSPGQGTNSPLHFGNGTRLTVT.

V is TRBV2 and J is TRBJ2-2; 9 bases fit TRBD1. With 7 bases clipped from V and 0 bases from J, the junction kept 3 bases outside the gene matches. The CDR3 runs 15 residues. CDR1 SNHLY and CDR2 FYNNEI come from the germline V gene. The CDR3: CASTGTGSNTGELFF. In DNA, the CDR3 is TGTGCCAGCACCGGGACAGGGTCGAACACCGGGGAGCTGTTTTTT.

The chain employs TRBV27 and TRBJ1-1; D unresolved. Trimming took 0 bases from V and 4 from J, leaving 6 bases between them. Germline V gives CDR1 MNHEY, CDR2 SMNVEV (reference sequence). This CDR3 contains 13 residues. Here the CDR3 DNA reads TGTGCCAGCAGTTTATCTCCGAGCACTGAAGCTTTCTTT. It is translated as CASSLSPSTEAFF.

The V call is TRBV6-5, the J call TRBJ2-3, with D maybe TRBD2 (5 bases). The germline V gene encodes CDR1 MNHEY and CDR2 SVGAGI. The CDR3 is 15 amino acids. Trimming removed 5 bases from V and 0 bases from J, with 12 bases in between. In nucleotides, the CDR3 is TGTGCCAGCAGTCGGAGCGGTACTAGCACAGATACGCAGTATTTT. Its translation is CASSRSGTSTDTQYF.